The present entry profiles one TCR beta chain with its context. Trimming at V came to 5 bases and at J to 9 bases, leaving 13 bases not matched to a gene. This CDR3 contains 15 residues. Germline V gene sequence: CDR1 LGHDT, CDR2 YNNKEL (reference sequence). The data were obtained in a study of blood T cell repertoires in COVID-19. Clones were sequenced by immunoSEQ multiplex PCR, and TCRdb holds only the in-frame ones, with some missing. Here the sample spans under 450,000 clones, around 89% being singletons. This sequence joins TRBV3-1 (or the pseudogene TRBV3-2) and TRBJ2-1, with 7 bases fitting TRBD1. The specimen sequenced was peripheral blood. The clonotype was recovered from a woman between 50 and 59 years old with COVID-19, enrolled during active disease. In DNA form, the CDR3 reads TGTGCCAGCAGCTCCGAGACAGGGTTTGGTAGTGAGCAGTTCTTC. Amino acids: CASSSETGFGSEQFF.